A single sample is the source of the 23 T cell receptor beta chains below, sequenced in a study of blood T cell repertoires in COVID-19. Clones were read by immunoSEQ multiplex PCR, and TCRdb kept only the in-frame ones, dropping some. The data hold 150,000 to 200,000 clones, with approximately 88% observed a single time. What was sequenced was peripheral blood. Receptors originate from a woman of 80 years or more with active or convalescent COVID-19.

The rearrangement uses TRBV25-1 and TRBJ1-3, with D possibly TRBD1 on 6 matching bases. There are 16 residues in the CDR3. Trimming cost V 2 bases and J 0 bases, with 11 bases left between them. CDR1 MGHDK and CDR2 SYGVNS come from the germline V gene. The CDR3 here is CASSEPGQRSGNTIYF. The CDR3, as DNA: TGTGCCAGCAGTGAACCCGGACAGCGCTCTGGAAACACCATATATTTT.

J is TRBJ2-1 and V is TRBV7-2, with 9 bases lining up with TRBD1. Germline trimming cut 8 bases from V and 7 bases from J; bases unmatched to any gene: 9. Germline V gene sequence: CDR1 SGHTA, CDR2 FQGNSA. There are 14 residues in the CDR3. This chain's CDR3 is CASRPGDRVNEQFF. For the CDR3, the DNA is TGTGCCAGCCGCCCCGGGGACAGGGTAAATGAGCAGTTCTTC.

The chain combines TRBV29-1 with TRBJ2-3; no firm D call. The CDR3 contains 13 residues. The V and J ends lost 5 bases and 3 bases respectively, with 12 bases between them. Germline V CDR1 and CDR2: SQVTM, ANQGSEA. The CDR3 region has the DNA TGCAGCGTTAGCTCCCTGAGGACAGATACGCAGTATTTT. Protein sequence: CSVSSLRTDTQYF.

The V and J genes are TRBV27 and TRBJ1-5, with D possibly being TRBD1 (6 bases). The CDR3 totals 19 residues. The germline gives CDR1 MNHEY, CDR2 SMNVEV (reference sequence). V was pared by 3 bases and J by 0 bases, with 21 bases between. The CDR3: CASSFSGTKRPYSNQPQHF. The CDR3 DNA reads as TGTGCCAGCAGTTTCAGCGGGACAAAAAGACCCTATAGCAATCAGCCCCAGCATTTT.

This clone has a single count. The V call is TRBV5-8, the J call TRBJ1-4; 9 bases agree with TRBD1. V was clipped by 4 bases and J by 7 bases; unmatched bases: 11. From germline, CDR1 is SGHTS and CDR2 YDEGEE. The CDR3 consists of 16 residues. The CDR3 sequence is CASSLRTGGEFEKLFF. The CDR3 nucleotides read TGTGCCAGCAGCCTACGTACAGGGGGCGAGTTTGAAAAACTGTTTTTT.

The genes are TRBV5-1 and TRBJ1-2; D perhaps matches TRBD1 (6 bases). Germline lookup yields CDR1 SGHRS and CDR2 YFSETQ. Trimming removed 0 bases at V and 4 bases at J, with 7 bases between. The CDR3 sequence is 13 residues long. This chain's CDR3 is CASSLEQGYGYTF. CDR3 bases: TGCGCCAGCAGCTTGGAACAGGGCTATGGCTACACCTTC.

The chain couples TRBV5-1 to TRBJ2-5; 7 nucleotides agree with TRBD1. In germline, CDR1 is SGHRS, CDR2 YFSETQ. The junction had 2 bases not matched to a gene; V was cut back by 5 bases and J by 1 base. The CDR3 is 13 amino acids. DNA of the CDR3: TGCGCCAGCAGTTGGGACAGCCAAGAGACCCAGTACTTC. Translated, it gives CASSWDSQETQYF.

The chain links TRBV4-1 to TRBJ1-2; tentatively, D is TRBD1 (5 bases). This CDR3 comprises 16 residues. Germline loops: CDR1 MGHRA, CDR2 YSYEKL. Trimming left V 0 bases short and J 1 base short, with 12 bases between. The CDR3 sequence is CASSQERPGLNYGYTF. Written as DNA, the CDR3 is TGCGCCAGCAGCCAAGAGCGGCCAGGGCTTAACTATGGCTACACCTTC.

The chain has TRBV7-2 and TRBJ1-4, with D maybe TRBD1 (6 bases). The germline V and J ends were trimmed by 5 bases and 3 bases, with 16 bases remaining between them. Germline-derived CDR1 and CDR2 are SGHTA and FQGNSA. The CDR3 has 16 amino acids. The CDR3 loop is CASSLNTGLANEKLFF. CDR3 sequence (DNA): TGTGCCAGCAGCCTTAATACAGGGCTAGCTAATGAAAAACTGTTTTTT.

V usage is TRBV19 and J usage is TRBJ1-2, with D possibly matching TRBD1 (6 bases). Germline CDR1 and CDR2: LNHDA and SQIVND (reference sequence). V was pared by 7 bases and J by 8 bases, with 20 bases between. CDR3 length: 14 amino acids. The CDR3, as DNA: TGTGCCAGTACCATAAGTTCAGGGGTGGGAGGCTACACCTTC. This sequence encodes CASTISSGVGGYTF. Supplemented by reference TRBV19 and TRBJ1-2, the full variable domain reads DGGITQSPKYLFRKEGQNVTLSCEQNLNHDAMYWYRQDPGQGLRLIYYSQIVNDFQKGDIAEGYSVSREKKESFPLTVTSAQKNPTAFYLCASTISSGVGGYTFGSGTRLTVV.

The chain recombines TRBV27 with TRBJ2-1; 10 positions agree with TRBD1. CDR1 and CDR2 (germline): MNHEY, SMNVEV (reference sequence). There are 13 residues in the CDR3. J gave up 8 bases and V 8 bases, and 6 bases lay outside the gene matches. The CDR3 spells CASSRQGADEQFF. The CDR3 nucleotides are TGTGCCAGCTCCCGACAGGGGGCTGATGAGCAGTTCTTC.

The gene calls are TRBV10-1 and TRBJ2-1, with D unresolved. The germline V gene has CDR1 WNHNN and CDR2 SYGVQD (reference sequence). Trimming stripped 3 bases from V and 0 bases from J, with 15 bases between. The CDR3 spans 17 residues. CDR3 in amino acids: CASSDSGVMSSYNEQFF. CDR3 sequence (DNA): TGCGCCAGCAGTGACTCCGGAGTAATGAGCTCCTACAATGAGCAGTTCTTC.

The chain links TRBV5-1 to TRBJ1-3; tentatively, D is TRBD1 (6 bases). Per germline, CDR1 SGHRS and CDR2 YFSETQ. Trimming pared 3 bases from V and 0 bases from J, leaving 19 bases between. This CDR3 is 18 amino acids long. In nucleotides, the CDR3 is TGCGCCAGCAGCTCGGGTGGCAGGGGCTCTTACTCTGGAAACACCATATATTTT. Translating it yields CASSSGGRGSYSGNTIYF.

This clone was counted only a few times. The chain combines TRBV27 with TRBJ2-7; 7 bases fit TRBD1. This CDR3 region has 15 residues. V lost 4 bases and J lost 4; bases outside the gene matches: 10. Per the germline V gene, CDR1 is MNHEY and CDR2 is SMNVEV (reference sequence). DNA for the CDR3: TGTGCCAGCAGTTCCCGACAGGGTGTCGGATACGAGCAGTACTTC. This codes for CASSSRQGVGYEQYF.

This chain joins TRBV7-2 and TRBJ2-3; 12 bases are shared with TRBD2. CDR1 is SGHTA and CDR2 is FQGNSA in the germline V gene. The junction had 8 bases not matched to a gene; V was cut back by 2 bases and J by 5 bases. This CDR3 has 17 residues. CDR3 loop: CASSLFPSGGALDTQYF. In nucleotides, the CDR3 is TGTGCCAGCAGCTTATTTCCTAGCGGGGGGGCCTTAGATACGCAGTATTTT.

The chain employs TRBV19 and TRBJ2-3; TRBD2 matches 8 bases. Looked up from germline, CDR1 is LNHDA and CDR2 is SQIVND (reference sequence). This CDR3 contains 15 residues. Trimming took 5 bases from V and 4 from J; bases not matched to a gene: 8. The CDR3 here is CASSEPGRVADTQYF. In DNA form, the CDR3 reads TGTGCCAGTAGTGAACCCGGGAGGGTTGCAGATACGCAGTATTTT.

This sequence joins TRBV15 and TRBJ1-1; D call uncertain. V was clipped by 0 bases and J by 3 bases, with 14 bases between them. Germline loops: CDR1 LNHNV, CDR2 YYDKDF (reference sequence). The CDR3 is 16 amino acids. CDR3 region: CATSRDPRRAYTEAFF. The CDR3 DNA is TGTGCCACCAGCAGAGATCCCCGGCGGGCCTACACTGAAGCTTTCTTT.

The CDR3 DNA is TGTGCCAGCAGTCTGGGGACAAATCAGCCCCAGCATTTT. Its protein product is CASSLGTNQPQHF. This chain links TRBV12-3 or TRBV12-4 with TRBJ1-5, with D perhaps TRBD1 (6 bases). Deletions cut 5 bases from V and 4 bases from J, with 9 bases between. The CDR3 sequence is 13 residues long.

The rearrangement joins TRBV5-1 to TRBJ1-2; possibly TRBD1 for D (6 bases). The germline CDR1 and CDR2 sequences are SGHRS and YFSETQ. The germline V and J ends were trimmed by 0 bases and 12 bases, with 18 bases remaining between them. The CDR3 consists of 14 residues. The CDR3 DNA sequence: TGCGCCAGCAGCTTGGGGGATCACAGGGACGAAAACACCTTC. It yields the protein CASSLGDHRDENTF.

V usage is TRBV10-1 and J usage is TRBJ2-5; 8 nucleotides match TRBD1. The CDR3 has 17 residues. The V gene end was trimmed by 6 bases and the J gene end by 1 base; junction bases not matched to a gene: 13. From germline, CDR1 is WNHNN and CDR2 SYGVQD (reference sequence). The CDR3 nucleotides are TGCGCCAGCAGCCCAGTCGACAGGGGCCCGTTCCAAGAGACCCAGTACTTC. This codes for CASSPVDRGPFQETQYF.

This clone showed up just a few times. The rearrangement links TRBV2 to TRBJ2-5, with TRBD1 matching 12 bases. Germline V gene data show CDR1 as SNHLY and CDR2 as FYNNEI. The V segment lost 5 bases and the J segment 6 bases; nucleotides outside the gene matches: 7. The CDR3 sequence is 15 residues long. CDR3 DNA sequence: TGTGCCAGCAGTCCCGGGACAGGGGGCTCAAAGACCCAGTACTTC. Its translation: CASSPGTGGSKTQYF.

V is TRBV7-2 and J is TRBJ1-1; D is possibly TRBD1 (5 bases). There are 13 residues in the CDR3. The germline V and J ends were trimmed by 4 bases and 3 bases, with 9 bases remaining between them. CDR1 and CDR2 (germline): SGHTA, FQGNSA. CDR3 sequence: CASSSGQYTEAFF. As DNA, the CDR3 is TGTGCCAGCAGCTCTGGACAATACACTGAAGCTTTCTTT.

The chain couples TRBV11-2 to TRBJ2-2, with unresolved D. V shed 8 bases and J shed 0 bases, with 7 bases lying between them. CDR1 is SGHAT, CDR2 FQNNGV, per germline. The CDR3 length is 13 residues. In DNA, the CDR3 is TGTGCCAGCGGCGGAGCGAACACCGGGGAGCTGTTTTTT. Translating gives CASGGANTGELFF.